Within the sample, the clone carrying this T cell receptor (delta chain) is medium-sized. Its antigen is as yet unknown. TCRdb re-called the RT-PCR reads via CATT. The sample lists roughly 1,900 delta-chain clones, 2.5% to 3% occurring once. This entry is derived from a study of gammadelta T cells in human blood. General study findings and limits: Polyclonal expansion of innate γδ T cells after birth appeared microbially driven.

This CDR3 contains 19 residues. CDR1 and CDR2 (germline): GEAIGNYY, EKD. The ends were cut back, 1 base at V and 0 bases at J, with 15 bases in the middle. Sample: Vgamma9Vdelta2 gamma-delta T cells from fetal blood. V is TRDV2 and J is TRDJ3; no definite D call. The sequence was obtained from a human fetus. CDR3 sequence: CACDTVEGLRSWDTRQMFF. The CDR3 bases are TGTGCCTGTGACACGGTGGAGGGTCTACGCTCCTGGGACACCCGACAGATGTTTTTC.